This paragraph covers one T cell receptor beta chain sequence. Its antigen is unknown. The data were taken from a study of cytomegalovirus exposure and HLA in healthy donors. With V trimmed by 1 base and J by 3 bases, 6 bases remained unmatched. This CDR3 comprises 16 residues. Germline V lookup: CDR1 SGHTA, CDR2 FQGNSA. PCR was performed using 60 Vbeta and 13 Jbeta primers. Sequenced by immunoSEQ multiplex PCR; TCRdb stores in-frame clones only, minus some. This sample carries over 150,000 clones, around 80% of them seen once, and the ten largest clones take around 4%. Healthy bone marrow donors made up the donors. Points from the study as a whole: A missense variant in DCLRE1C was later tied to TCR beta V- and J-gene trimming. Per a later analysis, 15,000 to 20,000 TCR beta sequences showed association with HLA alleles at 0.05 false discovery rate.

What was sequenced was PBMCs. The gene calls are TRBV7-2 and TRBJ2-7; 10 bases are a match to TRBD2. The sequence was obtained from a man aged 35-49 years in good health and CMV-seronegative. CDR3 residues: CASSLGASGGDYEQYF. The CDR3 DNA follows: TGTGCCAGCAGCTTAGGGGCTAGCGGGGGTGACTACGAGCAGTACTTC.